This TCR beta chain was sequenced for a study of T-cell memory formation after mild COVID-19. Study context: TCR clusters mostly belonged to single donors. The study, taken as a whole, reports: Several responding clones turned up in pre-infection memory, indicating that cross-reactive memory may have taken part. In second-wave clones peaking day 37, SARS-CoV-2 specificity remained unconfirmed.

In TCRdb, the 5' RACE reads were re-called with MiXCR into one record per CDR3 protein. Here the sample spans roughly 70,000 distinct CDR3 sequences, approximately 16% being singletons. This clonotype came up a few times. As yet, its antigen is unknown. The J segment lost 2 bases and the V segment lost 2 bases, leaving 3 bases of the junction unmatched. This CDR3 has 17 amino acids. Looked up from germline, CDR1 is ENHRY and CDR2 is SYGVKD. Material: PBMCs or a T cell subset sorted from them (not recorded which). J is TRBJ2-1 and V is TRBV10-3, with 13 bases lining up with TRBD2. The TCR was taken from an adult woman who had mild COVID-19 (a few samples of this study predate the infection). Cell type and time point are not known. The CDR3 is CAISEGLAGAPYNEQFF. Here the CDR3 DNA reads TGTGCCATCAGTGAGGGACTAGCGGGGGCACCCTACAATGAGCAGTTCTTC.